Presented here are 23 T cell receptor beta chains from one specimen sequenced in a study of blood T cell repertoires in COVID-19. Generated by immunoSEQ multiplex PCR, the TCRdb table keeps only in-frame clones and is missing some. The profile shows 250,000 to 300,000 clones, roughly nine tenths of them singletons. The sequencing sample was made of peripheral blood. The receptor source for this set is a woman aged 30 to 39 with COVID-19, enrolled during active disease.

This sequence joins TRBV29-1 and TRBJ1-1; tentative D call: TRBD1 (6 bases). V lost 3 bases, J lost 5 bases, and 13 bases lay in between. The germline V gene has CDR1 SQVTM and CDR2 ANQGSEA. This CDR3 contains 13 residues. CDR3 in amino acids: CSVERTEETEAFF. CDR3 DNA: TGCAGCGTTGAGAGGACAGAGGAAACTGAAGCTTTCTTT.

The chain is built from TRBV6-1 and TRBJ2-7, with D tentatively TRBD2 (5 bases). CDR1 and CDR2 (germline): MNHNS, SASEGT. V lost 2 bases, J lost 4 bases, and 15 bases lay in between. The CDR3 has 15 amino acids. The CDR3 DNA follows: TGTGCCAGCAGTGAAAGGAACGGGGATTGGTACGAGCAGTACTTC. Its protein product is CASSERNGDWYEQYF.

The CDR3 here is CAWRDVAGKPGFLPLHF. CDR3 in DNA: TGTGCCTGGAGAGACGTAGCGGGAAAACCGGGATTCCTACCCCTCCACTTT. The chain recombines TRBV30 with TRBJ1-6; D call uncertain. The V gene lost 3 bases and the J gene lost 12 bases, with 27 bases spanning the gap. Germline values: CDR1 GTSNPN, CDR2 SVGIG (reference sequence). The CDR3 extends over 17 amino acids.

The gene calls are TRBV3-1 (or the pseudogene TRBV3-2) and TRBJ2-5; a weak D match, TRBD2 (5 bases). Trimming shortened V by 0 bases and J by 5 bases, and 13 bases separated the two germline ends. The CDR3 has 15 amino acids. CDR1 LGHDT and CDR2 YNNKEL come from the germline V gene (reference sequence). The CDR3 spells CASSQDTGEEETQYF. In DNA form, the CDR3 reads TGTGCCAGCAGCCAAGATACCGGGGAAGAGGAGACCCAGTACTTC.

This clone was seen only a few times. CDR3 protein: CASSLAYQGQSYEQYF. Here the CDR3 DNA reads TGCGCCAGCAGCTTGGCCTACCAGGGGCAATCCTACGAGCAGTACTTC. The J gene is TRBJ2-7, the V gene TRBV5-1; tentative D call: TRBD1 (6 bases). The CDR3 length is 16 residues. Germline values: CDR1 SGHRS, CDR2 YFSETQ. V was pared by 0 bases and J by 1 base, with 14 bases between.

The gene calls are TRBV9 and TRBJ1-2; TRBD1 aligns across 8 bases. Trimming at V came to 3 bases and at J to 0 bases, leaving 4 bases not matched to a gene. CDR3 length equals 15 residues. In germline, CDR1 is SGDLS, CDR2 YYNGEE. For the CDR3, the DNA is TGTGCCAGCAGCGCCGGGACAGGACCTAACTATGGCTACACCTTC. This gives the protein CASSAGTGPNYGYTF. The entire variable domain, with the rest obtained from reference TRBV9 and TRBJ1-2, is as follows: DSGVTQTPKHLITATGQRVTLRCSPRSGDLSVYWYQQSLDQGLQFLIQYYNGEERAKGNILERFSAQQFPDLHSELNLSSLELGDSALYFCASSAGTGPNYGYTFGSGTRLTVV.

The genes are TRBV7-6 and TRBJ2-3; 9 bases map to TRBD2. The germline gives CDR1 SGHVS, CDR2 FNYEAQ. The CDR3 has 18 residues. The V and J ends lost 1 base and 3 bases, in that order; junction bases with no gene match: 11. In DNA form, the CDR3 reads TGTGCCAGCAGCTTAGTGCCCGGAGGTAGCGGGAGAACAGATACGCAGTATTTT. Translated, it gives CASSLVPGGSGRTDTQYF.

This clone showed up just once. The chain couples TRBV7-9 to TRBJ1-4; no firm D call. The CDR3 runs 14 residues. The V and J ends lost 2 bases and 7 bases respectively, with 11 bases between them. Per the germline V gene, CDR1 is SEHNR and CDR2 is FQNEAQ (reference sequence). The CDR3 coding sequence is TGTGCCAGCAGCTTATCCTTATCGGGTGAAAAACTGTTTTTT. This codes for CASSLSLSGEKLFF.

The V gene is TRBV6-5, the J gene TRBJ2-7; D is undetermined. V was trimmed by 6 bases and J by 4 bases, leaving 10 bases between them. Per germline, CDR1 MNHEY and CDR2 SVGAGI. The CDR3 consists of 12 residues. The CDR3 reads CASRDLSYEQYF. For the CDR3, the DNA is TGTGCCAGCAGAGACTTATCGTACGAGCAGTACTTC.

The chain joins TRBV7-3 to TRBJ2-1, with TRBD1 matching 9 bases. The CDR3 sequence is 14 residues long. V shed 4 bases, J shed 8 bases, and the junction held 6 bases outside the gene matches. Per the germline V gene, CDR1 is SGHTA and CDR2 is FQGTGA. Here the CDR3 DNA reads TGTGCCAGCAGCTCGAGGACAGGGGTGGATGAGCAGTTCTTC. Its translation: CASSSRTGVDEQFF.

V is TRBV20-1 and J is TRBJ1-1; D remains ambiguous. Germline lookup yields CDR1 DFQATT and CDR2 SNEGSKA (reference sequence). Between the trimmed V and J ends, which lost 6 bases and 12 bases, there was a span of 20 bases. This CDR3 region has 12 residues. CDR3: CSASQTGIATFF. Written as DNA, the CDR3 is TGCAGTGCCAGTCAAACGGGGATAGCGACTTTCTTT.

The rearrangement uses TRBV11-2 and TRBJ2-7, with D perhaps matching TRBD2 (5 bases). The V and J ends lost 2 bases and 5 bases respectively, with 13 bases between them. The CDR3 is 14 amino acids. Germline CDR1 reads SGHAT; CDR2 reads FQNNGV. The CDR3 DNA is TGTGCCAGCAGCTTATCCGGGATTGTGAACGAGCAGTACTTC. Translated: CASSLSGIVNEQYF.

This chain connects TRBV29-1 to TRBJ2-5; 9 nucleotides agree with TRBD2. The V and J ends lost 7 bases and 4 bases, in that order; junction bases with no gene match: 7. The CDR3 extends over 13 amino acids. Germline V gene data show CDR1 as SQVTM and CDR2 as ANQGSEA. The DNA for the CDR3 is TGCAGCGACTTAGCGGGAGTACGAGAGACCCAGTACTTC. This translates into CSDLAGVRETQYF.

This clone was seen once. The V gene is TRBV5-1, the J gene TRBJ2-7; TRBD1 matches at 10 bases. The V gene end was trimmed by 0 bases and the J gene end by 5 bases; junction bases not matched to a gene: 2. The CDR3 totals 14 residues. From germline, CDR1 is SGHRS and CDR2 YFSETQ. The CDR3 DNA sequence: TGCGCCAGCAGCTTGGCCGGGACAGGGGACGAGCAGTACTTC. It codes for CASSLAGTGDEQYF.

The V and J genes are TRBV2 and TRBJ2-1, with 9 bases fitting TRBD2. Germline CDR1 reads SNHLY; CDR2 reads FYNNEI. With 4 bases clipped from V and 5 bases from J, the junction kept 3 bases outside the gene matches. The CDR3 is 14 amino acids. The CDR3 reads CASSGTSANNEQFF. The CDR3 DNA sequence: TGTGCCAGCAGTGGGACTAGCGCTAACAATGAGCAGTTCTTC.

This chain connects TRBV30 to TRBJ1-5; D is undetermined. With 2 bases removed from V and 0 bases from J, the gap between germline ends came to 11 bases. CDR3 length: 15 amino acids. The germline gives CDR1 GTSNPN, CDR2 SVGIG (reference sequence). The CDR3 protein is CAWSHPGFSNQPQHF. The CDR3 DNA follows: TGTGCCTGGAGTCATCCGGGATTTAGCAATCAGCCCCAGCATTTT.

The chain joins TRBV28 to TRBJ1-2; D may be TRBD1 (5 bases). The CDR3 spans 15 residues. Per germline, CDR1 MDHEN and CDR2 SYDVKM. V dropped 6 bases and J dropped 3 bases, with 17 bases sitting between them. The CDR3 coding sequence is TGTGCCAGCAGCTTAGAACGGGGGGAGGACTATGGCTACACCTTC. This codes for CASSLERGEDYGYTF.

The rearrangement uses TRBV7-2 and TRBJ2-1, with 7 bases fitting TRBD1. Germline CDR1 and CDR2: SGHTA and FQGNSA. V lost 0 bases to trimming and J lost 6 bases; unmatched junction nucleotides: 5. The length of the CDR3 is 15 residues. The CDR3 is CASSLAGGAFNEQFF. CDR3 coding DNA: TGTGCCAGCAGCTTAGCAGGGGGCGCGTTCAATGAGCAGTTCTTC.

V usage is TRBV5-4 and J usage is TRBJ1-3; D possibly corresponds to TRBD1 (5 bases). The germline V gene encodes CDR1 SGHNT and CDR2 YYREEE (reference sequence). The CDR3 is made up of 14 amino acids. The V gene lost 3 bases and the J gene lost 1 base, with 8 bases spanning the gap. The CDR3 bases are TGTGCCAGCAGCTCGTCAGGGTCTGGAAACACCATATATTTT. It yields the protein CASSSSGSGNTIYF.

The chain carries TRBV6-6 and TRBJ1-1; possibly TRBD1 for D (5 bases). The CDR3 is 14 residues long. Per germline, CDR1 MNHNY and CDR2 SVGAGI (reference sequence). The germline V and J ends were trimmed by 2 bases and 1 base, with 8 bases remaining between them. The CDR3, as DNA: TGTGCCAGCAGTTACCCGGGGGAGAACACTGAAGCTTTCTTT. Its protein product is CASSYPGENTEAFF.

The table lists this clone with a few counts. The genes are TRBV28 and TRBJ2-7, with a weak D call TRBD1 (6 bases). The CDR3 is made up of 14 amino acids. Trimming left V 5 bases short and J 0 bases short, with 11 bases between. Per the germline V gene, CDR1 is MDHEN and CDR2 is SYDVKM. The CDR3 spells CASSPLTGSYEQYF. The CDR3 coding sequence is TGTGCCAGCAGTCCCCTGACAGGCTCCTACGAGCAGTACTTC.

With respect to this clone: In the same sample, other DNA sequences code for this CDR3. This rearrangement joins TRBV30 to TRBJ1-1; a possible D gene is TRBD1 (5 bases). CDR1 GTSNPN and CDR2 SVGIG come from the germline V gene (reference sequence). Trimming pared 3 bases from V and 2 bases from J, leaving 10 bases between. The CDR3 has 13 amino acids. The CDR3 bases are TGTGCCTGGAGCCTGACAGCCAACACTGAAGCTTTCTTT. Translated, it gives CAWSLTANTEAFF. The full variable domain, in which reference TRBV30 and TRBJ1-1 provide the parts outside the CDR3, is SQTIHQWPATLVQPVGSPLSLECTVEGTSNPNLYWYRQAAGRGLQLLFYSVGIGQISSEVPQNLSASRPQDRQFILSSKKLLLSDSGFYLCAWSLTANTEAFFGQGTRLTVV.

V and J are TRBV28 and TRBJ2-5; D unresolved. V was pared by 5 bases and J by 5 bases, with 9 bases between. Germline values: CDR1 MDHEN, CDR2 SYDVKM. This CDR3 is built from 12 residues. The chain's CDR3 is CASSTPLETQYF. CDR3 DNA: TGTGCCAGCAGTACTCCCCTTGAGACCCAGTACTTC. The whole variable domain, remainder taken from reference TRBV28 and TRBJ2-5, is DVKVTQSSRYLVKRTGEKVFLECVQDMDHENMFWYRQDPGLGLRLIYFSYDVKMKEKGDIPEGYSVSREKKERFSLILESASTNQTSMYLCASSTPLETQYFGPGTRLLVL.